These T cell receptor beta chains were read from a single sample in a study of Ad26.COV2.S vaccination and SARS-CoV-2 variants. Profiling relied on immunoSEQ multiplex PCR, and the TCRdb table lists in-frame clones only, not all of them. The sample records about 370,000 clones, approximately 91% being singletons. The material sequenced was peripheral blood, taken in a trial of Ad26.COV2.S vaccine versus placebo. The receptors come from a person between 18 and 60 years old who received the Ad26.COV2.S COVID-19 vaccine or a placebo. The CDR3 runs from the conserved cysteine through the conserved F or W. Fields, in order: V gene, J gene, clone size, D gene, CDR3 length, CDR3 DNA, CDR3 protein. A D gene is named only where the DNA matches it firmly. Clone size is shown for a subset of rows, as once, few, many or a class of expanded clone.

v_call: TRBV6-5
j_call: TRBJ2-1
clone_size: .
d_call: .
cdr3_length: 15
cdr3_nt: TGTGCCAGCAGTCCCGGGACGGAGGCCCCCCGGGAGCAGTTCTTC
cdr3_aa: CASSPGTEAPREQFF

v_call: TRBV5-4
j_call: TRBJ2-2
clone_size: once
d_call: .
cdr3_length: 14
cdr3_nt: TGTGCCAGCAGCTTCGACCAAAACACCGGGGAGCTGTTTTTT
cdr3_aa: CASSFDQNTGELFF

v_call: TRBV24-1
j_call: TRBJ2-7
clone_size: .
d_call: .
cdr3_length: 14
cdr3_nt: TGTGCCACCAGTCGAGGACGGAGCTCCTACGAGCAGTACTTC
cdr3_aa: CATSRGRSSYEQYF

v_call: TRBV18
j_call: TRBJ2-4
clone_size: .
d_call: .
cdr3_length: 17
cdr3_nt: TGTGCCAGCTCACCAAGGACACCGGGACCCTACGATCACATTCAGTACTTC
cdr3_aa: CASSPRTPGPYDHIQYF

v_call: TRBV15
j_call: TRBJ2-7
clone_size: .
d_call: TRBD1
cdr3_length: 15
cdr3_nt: TGTGCCACCAGCAGAGCACGGGACAGCTCCTACGAGCAGTACTTC
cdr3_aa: CATSRARDSSYEQYF

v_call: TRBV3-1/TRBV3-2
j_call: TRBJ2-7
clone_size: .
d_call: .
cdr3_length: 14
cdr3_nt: TGTGCCAGCAGCCAAGAACACGGTCGCTACGAGCAGTACTTC
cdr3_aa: CASSQEHGRYEQYF

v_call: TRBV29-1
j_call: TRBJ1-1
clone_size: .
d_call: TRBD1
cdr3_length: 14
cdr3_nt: TGCAGCGTTGAGGTCCAGGGGGCCAACACTGAAGCTTTCTTT
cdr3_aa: CSVEVQGANTEAFF

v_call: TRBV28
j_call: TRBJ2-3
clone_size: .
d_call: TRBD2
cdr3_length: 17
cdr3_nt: TGTGCCAGCAGTTCATCCCTAACGGGAGGCCTCACAGATACGCAGTATTTT
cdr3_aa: CASSSSLTGGLTDTQYF

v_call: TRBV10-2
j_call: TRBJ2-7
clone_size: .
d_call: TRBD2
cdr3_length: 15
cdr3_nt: TGCGCCAGCAGCCACGGACTAGCGGGATCCTACGAGCAGTACTTC
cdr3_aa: CASSHGLAGSYEQYF

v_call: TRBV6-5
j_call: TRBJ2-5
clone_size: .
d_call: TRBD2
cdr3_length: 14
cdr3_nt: TGTGCCAGCAGTTACGGGGGGGGTAAAGAGACCCAGTACTTC
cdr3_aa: CASSYGGGKETQYF

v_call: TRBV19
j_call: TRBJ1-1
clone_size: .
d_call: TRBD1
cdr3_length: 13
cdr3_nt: TGTGCCAGTAGGGACAGGGGGCTCACTGAAGCTTTCTTT
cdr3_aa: CASRDRGLTEAFF

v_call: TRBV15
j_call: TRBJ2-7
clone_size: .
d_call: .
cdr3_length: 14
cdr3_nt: TGTGCCACCAGCAGAGATTACGGCTACTACGAGCAGTACTTC
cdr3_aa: CATSRDYGYYEQYF

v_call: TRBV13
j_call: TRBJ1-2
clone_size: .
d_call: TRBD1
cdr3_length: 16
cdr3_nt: TGTGCCAGCAGCTCTTTCCGAGGGACAGGGTACTATGGCTACACCTTC
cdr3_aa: CASSSFRGTGYYGYTF

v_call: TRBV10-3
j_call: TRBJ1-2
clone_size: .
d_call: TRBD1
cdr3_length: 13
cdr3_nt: TGTGCCATCAGTGCCGACAGGGACTATGGCTACACCTTC
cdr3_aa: CAISADRDYGYTF

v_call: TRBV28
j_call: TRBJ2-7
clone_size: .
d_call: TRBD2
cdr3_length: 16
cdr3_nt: TGTGCCAGCAGGATAGCGGGCCCCGATAAGGCCTACGAGCAGTACTTC
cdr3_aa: CASRIAGPDKAYEQYF

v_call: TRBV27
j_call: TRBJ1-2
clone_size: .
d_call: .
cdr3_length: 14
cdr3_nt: TGTGCCAGCAGTTCCGGACCGCTCAACTATGGCTACACCTTC
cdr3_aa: CASSSGPLNYGYTF

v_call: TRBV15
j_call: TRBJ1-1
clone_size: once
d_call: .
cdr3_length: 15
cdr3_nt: TGTGCCACCAGCAGAGGGGGTGCCTCGAACACTGAAGCTTTCTTT
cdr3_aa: CATSRGGASNTEAFF

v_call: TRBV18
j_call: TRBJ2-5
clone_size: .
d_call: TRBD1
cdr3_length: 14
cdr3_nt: TGTGCCAGCTCAAACAGGGGGCGAATGGAGACCCAGTACTTC
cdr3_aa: CASSNRGRMETQYF

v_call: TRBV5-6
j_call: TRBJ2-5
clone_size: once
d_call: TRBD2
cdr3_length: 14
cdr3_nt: TGTGCCAGCAGCTTCTACGGGAGGGCCGAGACCCAGTACTTC
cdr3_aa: CASSFYGRAETQYF

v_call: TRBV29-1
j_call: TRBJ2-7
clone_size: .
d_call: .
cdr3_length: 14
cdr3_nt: TGCAGCGTAGCCGGGACCGTGGTGAGTAACGAGCAGTACTTC
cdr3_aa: CSVAGTVVSNEQYF

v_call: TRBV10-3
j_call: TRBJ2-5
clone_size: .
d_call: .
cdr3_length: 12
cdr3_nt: TGTGCCATCGGACGGTCGAAAGAGACCCAGTACTTC
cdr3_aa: CAIGRSKETQYF

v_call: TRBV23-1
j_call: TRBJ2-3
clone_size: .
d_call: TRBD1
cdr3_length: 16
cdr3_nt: TGCGCCAGCAGTCAAGAGGACAGGGGGCTTCAAGATACGCAGTATTTT
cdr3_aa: CASSQEDRGLQDTQYF